This T cell receptor (beta chain) was sequenced in a study of shared clonotypes between healthy human individuals. Points from the study as a whole: The genetic and exposure-history diversity represented was limited by few donors. Non-shared clonotypes showed lower generation probabilities than clonotypes common to all four donors.

The germline CDR1 and CDR2 sequences are SEHNR and FQNEAQ (reference sequence). The CDR3 is made up of 13 amino acids. The V gene lost 5 bases and the J gene lost 0 bases, with 5 bases spanning the gap. Points on this clone: The antigen is unknown.

Clones were sequenced by immunoSEQ multiplex PCR, and TCRdb holds only the in-frame ones, with some missing. The sample lists around 2.1 million clones, around 95% occurring once. V is TRBV7-9 and J is TRBJ1-5; no clear D gene. This clonotype was obtained from a man aged 18 to 29 in good health. Sequencing was performed on naive CD4+ T cells sorted from blood. As for subset: CD45RA+ positively selected. CDR3 coding DNA: TGTGCCAGCAGCGCGTATAGCAATCAGCCCCAGCATTTT. This encodes CASSAYSNQPQHF.